This entry concerns a single TCR beta chain. This clone is identified as large (0.1 to 1%). Its cognate antigen has yet to be identified. Qualities for individual bases were not recorded, and no much larger clone is one base off. The germline V gene (reference sequence) yields MNHEY for CDR1 and SMNVEV for CDR2. The CDR3, from cysteine to phenylalanine, totals 15 residues. The kept DNA is CDR3 alone, 45 bases in frame from the first base. Trimming removed 3 bases from V and 5 bases from J, leaving 15 bases between the germline ends. This sample was taken from a study of vaccination effects on CD4 cells after COVID-19 (dated by TCRdb to 2021 to 2024). Context from the whole study: Each participant got two doses of an mRNA SARS-CoV-2 vaccine, either BNT162b2 or mRNA-1273. The full study included ten to eleven COVID-19 convalescent patients and a few SARS-CoV-2-naive healthy vaccine recipients. The study compared SARS-CoV-2 spike-specific CD4+ TCR repertoires before and after mRNA vaccination in COVID-19 convalescent patients and infection-naive vaccine recipients. Cultures from other donors in the study were sequenced with the Oncomine TCR Beta short-read assay on an Illumina iSeq 100. Broader findings and caveats from the paper: Marked clonal contraction was observed in both infection-induced and vaccine-induced clones at late post-vaccination timepoints, consistent with waning T cell responses. In healthy vaccine recipients, vaccine-induced clones were almost all SARS-CoV-2 mono-reactive, with only 1 of 255 being cross-reactive with common cold coronaviruses. Only a small number of convalescent patients were included, and no early post-infection timepoints were available, which limited the study.

Library method: the immunoSEQ multiplex PCR assay. DNA from the CD4+ T cells that had been cultured and isolated underwent TCR beta CDR3 sequencing. Under the source paper's analysis protocol: Non-productive TCR sequences were discarded, and reads were trimmed to the CDR3 region, with only CDR3s of 7 or more amino acids retained. Antigen-specific clonotypes were identified with the MANAFEST web app by comparing expansion in peptide wells against reference cultures. For clones to be considered positive, expansion at FDR<0.05 versus reference and all other wells, an odds ratio above 5, and a frequency above 0.1% in two replicate wells were required. A clonotype was defined as cross-reactive if the clonotype was significantly expanded both in SARS-CoV-2 spike wells and in at least one common cold coronavirus spike condition. CDR3 similarity was assessed by Levenshtein distance using the stringdist R package, and unrooted trees were constructed with ape in R 3.6.1. TCRdb carries this immuneACCESS record with in-frame sequences only. Its versions omit some clonotypes, under half of them owing to an unresolved V gene in the studies checked, with the rest unexplained. The DNA was the basis for D and trimming; V, J and clone size are from that table. Present in this sample are 35,000 to 45,000 clones, just over 75% of which were seen just once. Together, the top ten hold about a tenth of the sample.

In the ViraFEST assay, PBMC were stimulated with viral peptide pools, and antigen-specific CD4+ T cell clonotypes were then identified by expansion using TCR sequencing. After roughly 11 days of culture, CD4+ T cells were isolated with the EasySep CD4+ T cell isolation kit. Healthy vaccine recipients had no prior SARS-CoV-2 infection, confirmed by negative nucleocapsid antibodies before and after vaccination. Some 2 million PBMC per well were cultured with approximately 10 ug/ml peptides in IMDM containing approximately 4.5% human AB serum, around 10 IU/ml IL-2 and gentamicin. On days 3 and 7, half of the culture medium was replaced with fresh IL-2-containing medium. Each peptide stimulation condition was cultured in triplicate wells unless otherwise noted. PBMC were separated from whole blood using Ficoll-Paque Plus gradient centrifugation and were then either cryopreserved at -140C or used fresh. The overlapping peptide pools covered the spike proteins of SARS-CoV-2 and of the common cold coronaviruses HCoV-NL63, HCoV-OC43 and HCoV-229E. Genomic DNA was extracted from cultured CD4+ T cells with the QIAamp micro DNA kit.

The chain is encoded by TRBV27 joined to TRBJ2-3, with the D segment identity uncertain. Material: CD4+ T cells from PBMCs cultured with SARS-CoV-2 spike peptides, obtained before COVID-19 vaccination. This specimen's cell subset or site label, per the study, means: SARS-CoV-2 spike overlapping peptide pool stimulation. The sequence came from a human donor who received a COVID-19 vaccine. The CDR3 reads as follows: CASSLAATNGDTQYF. DNA sequence: TGTGCCAGCAGTTTGGCAGCAACTAACGGAGATACGCAGTATTTT.